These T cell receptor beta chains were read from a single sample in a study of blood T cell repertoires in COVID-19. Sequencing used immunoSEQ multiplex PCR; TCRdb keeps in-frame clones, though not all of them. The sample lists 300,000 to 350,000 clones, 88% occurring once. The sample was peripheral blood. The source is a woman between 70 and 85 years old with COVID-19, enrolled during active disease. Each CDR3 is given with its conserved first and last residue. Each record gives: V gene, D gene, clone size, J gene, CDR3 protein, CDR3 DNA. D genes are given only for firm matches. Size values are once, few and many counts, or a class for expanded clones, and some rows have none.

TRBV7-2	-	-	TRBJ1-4	CASSLKAGEGEKLFF	TGTGCCAGCAGCTTAAAAGCAGGGGAGGGAGAAAAACTGTTTTTT
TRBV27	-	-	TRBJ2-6	CASSYKEIRGFFSGANVLTF	TGTGCCAGCAGTTACAAGGAAATTAGGGGGTTCTTCTCTGGGGCCAACGTCCTGACTTTC
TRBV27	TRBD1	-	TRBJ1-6	CASSPQGGVGNSPLHF	TGTGCCAGCAGTCCCCAGGGGGGAGTGGGAAATTCACCCCTCCACTTT
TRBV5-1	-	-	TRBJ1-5	CASSLGVYSNQPQHF	TGCGCCAGCAGCTTGGGCGTTTATAGCAATCAGCCCCAGCATTTT
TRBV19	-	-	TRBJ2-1	CASSPPGGTYNEQFF	TGTGCCAGTAGTCCCCCCGGGGGAACCTACAATGAGCAGTTCTTC
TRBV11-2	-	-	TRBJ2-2	CASSLAGGAGELFF	TGTGCCAGCAGCTTAGCGGGGGGCGCGGGGGAGCTGTTTTTT
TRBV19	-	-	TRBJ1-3	CASSIDTGNTIYF	TGTGCCAGTAGTATAGATACGGGGAACACCATATATTTT
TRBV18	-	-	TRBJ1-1	CASSSRQARLNTEAFF	TGTGCCAGCTCATCCCGACAGGCGAGACTGAACACTGAAGCTTTCTTT
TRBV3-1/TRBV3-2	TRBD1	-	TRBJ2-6	CASSQEGTASSGANVLTF	TGTGCCAGCAGCCAAGAAGGGACAGCTAGCTCTGGGGCCAACGTCCTGACTTTC
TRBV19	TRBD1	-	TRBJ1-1	CASSVAGQGSDTEAFF	TGTGCCAGTAGTGTCGCAGGACAGGGGTCTGACACTGAAGCTTTCTTT
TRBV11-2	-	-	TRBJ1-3	CASSLSQGSLALGNTIYF	TGTGCCAGCAGCTTATCACAGGGAAGTCTGGCCCTTGGAAACACCATATATTTT
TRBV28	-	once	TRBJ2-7	CASSSSGHGPSYEQYF	TGTGCCAGCAGTTCATCGGGACACGGACCCTCCTACGAGCAGTACTTC
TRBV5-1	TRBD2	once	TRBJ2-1	CASSLGLAGLNEQFF	TGCGCCAGCAGCCTCGGACTAGCGGGGTTAAATGAGCAGTTCTTC
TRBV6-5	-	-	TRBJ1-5	CASSYGGRGSQPQHF	TGTGCCAGCAGTTACGGGGGCAGGGGAAGTCAGCCCCAGCATTTT
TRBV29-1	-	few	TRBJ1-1	CSAETALNTEAFF	TGCAGCGCTGAGACAGCTTTGAACACTGAAGCTTTCTTT
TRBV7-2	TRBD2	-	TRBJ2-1	CASSLERGGEQFF	TGTGCCAGCAGCCTCGAGCGGGGAGGTGAGCAGTTCTTC
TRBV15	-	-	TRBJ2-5	CATSPRDLPRTQYF	TGTGCCACCAGCCCCCGGGACTTACCAAGGACCCAGTACTTC
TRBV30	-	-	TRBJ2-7	CAWSEGGNEQYF	TGTGCCTGGAGTGAGGGGGGGAACGAGCAGTACTTC
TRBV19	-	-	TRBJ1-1	CASSPRQNTEAFF	TGTGCCAGTAGTCCCCGACAGAACACTGAAGCTTTCTTT
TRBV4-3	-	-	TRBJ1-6	CASSQEGGIEPLHF	TGCGCCAGCAGCCAAGAGGGCGGGATAGAGCCCCTCCACTTT
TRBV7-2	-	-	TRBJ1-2	CASSRVGGDYGYTF	TGTGCCAGCAGCCGCGTCGGGGGGGACTATGGCTACACCTTC
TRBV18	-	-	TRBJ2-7	CASSPLRGPYEQYF	TGTGCCAGCTCACCACTTCGGGGTCCCTACGAGCAGTACTTC
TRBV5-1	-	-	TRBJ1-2	CASSLEGSGGYGYTF	TGCGCCAGCAGCTTGGAAGGCTCGGGGGGCTATGGCTACACCTTC
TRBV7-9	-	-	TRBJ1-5	CASSSGGGSGQPQHF	TGTGCCAGCAGCTCCGGGGGGGGTAGCGGTCAGCCCCAGCATTTT
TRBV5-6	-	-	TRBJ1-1	CASTPLAGVDTEAFF	TGTGCCAGCACACCTCTGGCAGGGGTAGACACTGAAGCTTTCTTT
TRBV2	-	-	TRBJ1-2	CASSRGTYGYTF	TGTGCCAGCAGTAGGGGGACGTATGGCTACACCTTC
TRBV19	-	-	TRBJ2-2	CASSITRTSTGELFF	TGTGCCAGTAGTATAACCCGGACAAGCACCGGGGAGCTGTTTTTT
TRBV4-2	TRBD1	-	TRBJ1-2	CASSQDLTGAVYGYTF	TGTGCCAGCAGCCAAGATCTCACAGGGGCGGTCTATGGCTACACCTTC
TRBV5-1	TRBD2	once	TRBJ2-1	CASSPGTSGGLYNEQFF	TGCGCCAGCAGCCCCGGGACTAGCGGGGGCCTTTACAATGAGCAGTTCTTC
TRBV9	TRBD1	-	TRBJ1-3	CASSATTGLGNTIYF	TGTGCCAGCAGCGCTACGACAGGGCTTGGAAACACCATATATTTT
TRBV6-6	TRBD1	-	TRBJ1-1	CASSTPGQGAPEAFF	TGTGCCAGCAGTACCCCGGGACAGGGGGCTCCTGAAGCTTTCTTT
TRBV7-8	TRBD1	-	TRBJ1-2	CASSFDRVPLFNYGYTF	TGTGCCAGCAGCTTTGACAGGGTGCCCCTATTTAACTATGGCTACACCTTC
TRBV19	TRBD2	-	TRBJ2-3	CASTAGVETDTQYF	TGTGCCAGTACGGCGGGGGTGGAGACAGATACGCAGTATTTT
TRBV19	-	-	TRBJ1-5	CASSSPGSNQPQHF	TGTGCCAGTAGTTCCCCAGGTAGCAATCAGCCCCAGCATTTT
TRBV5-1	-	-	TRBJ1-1	CASSLDRAVGEAFF	TGCGCCAGCAGCTTGGACAGGGCGGTTGGTGAAGCTTTCTTT
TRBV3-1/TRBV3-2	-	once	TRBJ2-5	CASSHYRVFGVETQYF	TGTGCCAGCAGCCACTACAGGGTTTTCGGTGTGGAGACCCAGTACTTC
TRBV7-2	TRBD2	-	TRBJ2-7	CASSLAGGSEQYF	TGTGCCAGCAGCTTAGCGGGGGGGTCCGAGCAGTACTTC
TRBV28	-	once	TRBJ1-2	CASTLRGGGYTF	TGTGCCAGCACCCTAAGGGGTGGTGGCTACACCTTC
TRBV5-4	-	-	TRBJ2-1	CASSLGTIQSYNEQFF	TGTGCCAGCAGCTTGGGGACTATCCAGTCCTACAATGAGCAGTTCTTC
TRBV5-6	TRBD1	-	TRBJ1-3	CASSSWDREGNTIYF	TGTGCCAGCAGCTCGTGGGACAGGGAAGGAAACACCATATATTTT
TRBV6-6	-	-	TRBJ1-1	CASSYSTAGLVGAFF	TGTGCCAGCAGTTACTCGACGGCAGGGCTGGTTGGAGCTTTCTTT
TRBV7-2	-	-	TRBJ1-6	CASSREADPNSPLHF	TGTGCCAGCAGCAGAGAGGCCGACCCTAATTCACCCCTCCACTTT
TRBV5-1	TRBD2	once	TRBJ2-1	CASSGTSGGLYNEQFF	TGCGCCAGCAGCGGGACTAGCGGGGGGCTGTACAATGAGCAGTTCTTC
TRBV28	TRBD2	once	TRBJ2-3	CASSFLAGGGDTQYF	TGTGCCAGCAGTTTCCTAGCGGGGGGTGGAGATACGCAGTATTTT
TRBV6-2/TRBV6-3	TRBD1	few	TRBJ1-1	CASSFPPGQGAAFF	TGTGCCAGCAGTTTCCCCCCGGGACAGGGAGCGGCTTTCTTT
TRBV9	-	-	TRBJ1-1	CASSVAERNTEAFF	TGTGCCAGCAGCGTAGCTGAGAGGAACACTGAAGCTTTCTTT
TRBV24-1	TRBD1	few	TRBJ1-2	CATSDSPGQATVYGYTF	TGTGCCACCAGTGATTCCCCTGGACAGGCCACCGTCTATGGCTACACCTTC
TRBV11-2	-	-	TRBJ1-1	CASSLGRGAFF	TGTGCCAGCAGCTTAGGGCGCGGGGCTTTCTTT